A selection of T cell receptor beta chains follows, all from one sample in a study of cytomegalovirus exposure and HLA in healthy donors. Here immunoSEQ multiplex PCR was the method, and the copy in TCRdb shows in-frame clones only, minus some. This repertoire shows around 100,000 clones, 70% found once; its top ten account for around 10%. The specimen was PBMCs. The receptors shown here come from a man under 40 in good health and CMV-seropositive. CDR3s include the opening cysteine and the closing phenylalanine or tryptophan. The D gene is left open where the match is weak. Rows may omit the clone size; those that give it use once, few, many or a size class.

j_gene: TRBJ1-2
v_gene: TRBV28
d_gene: NA
abundance: few
CDR3aa: CASETLTGYTF
CDR3nt: TGTGCCAGCGAAACCCTAACCGGCTACACCTTC

j_gene: TRBJ2-7
v_gene: TRBV7-6
d_gene: TRBD1
abundance: NA
CDR3aa: CASSRPGQGTYEQYF
CDR3nt: TGTGCCAGCAGCCGACCGGGACAGGGAACCTACGAGCAGTACTTC

j_gene: TRBJ2-3
v_gene: TRBV7-3
d_gene: NA
abundance: NA
CDR3aa: CASSPAGDTQYF
CDR3nt: TGTGCCAGCAGCCCAGCAGGAGATACGCAGTATTTT

j_gene: TRBJ2-7
v_gene: TRBV18
d_gene: NA
abundance: NA
CDR3aa: CASSPMASMYEQYF
CDR3nt: TGTGCCAGCTCACCAATGGCTAGTATGTACGAGCAGTACTTC

j_gene: TRBJ1-1
v_gene: TRBV5-1
d_gene: TRBD1
abundance: NA
CDR3aa: CASSAGQRNTEAFF
CDR3nt: TGCGCCAGCAGCGCGGGACAGCGGAACACTGAAGCTTTCTTT

j_gene: TRBJ2-1
v_gene: TRBV7-8
d_gene: NA
abundance: NA
CDR3aa: CASSLVRAMRGKYNEQFF
CDR3nt: TGTGCCAGCAGCTTAGTTAGGGCGATGCGGGGCAAATACAATGAGCAGTTCTTC

j_gene: TRBJ2-3
v_gene: TRBV12-5
d_gene: TRBD2
abundance: NA
CDR3aa: CASGLGLAGPDTQYF
CDR3nt: TGTGCTAGTGGTTTGGGACTAGCGGGGCCTGATACGCAGTATTTT

j_gene: TRBJ2-1
v_gene: TRBV19
d_gene: NA
abundance: few
CDR3aa: CASSITSAEGQFF
CDR3nt: TGTGCCAGTAGTATAACTAGTGCCGAGGGGCAGTTCTTC

j_gene: TRBJ2-7
v_gene: TRBV28
d_gene: TRBD2
abundance: NA
CDR3aa: CATYLSGYEQYF
CDR3nt: TGTGCCACTTACCTTAGCGGGTACGAGCAGTACTTC

j_gene: TRBJ1-2
v_gene: TRBV6-5
d_gene: NA
abundance: NA
CDR3aa: CASSYGGGGDGYTF
CDR3nt: TGTGCCAGCAGTTACGGAGGCGGGGGGGATGGCTACACCTTC

j_gene: TRBJ2-2
v_gene: TRBV25-1
d_gene: NA
abundance: once
CDR3aa: CASSPSAEERFSGELFF
CDR3nt: TGTGCCAGCAGCCCAAGTGCAGAGGAGAGATTCTCCGGGGAGCTGTTTTTT

j_gene: TRBJ1-1
v_gene: TRBV11-2
d_gene: NA
abundance: NA
CDR3aa: CASSSAQGSLNTEAFF
CDR3nt: TGTGCCAGCAGCTCCGCCCAGGGCAGCTTGAACACTGAAGCTTTCTTT

j_gene: TRBJ2-1
v_gene: TRBV4-1
d_gene: TRBD2
abundance: NA
CDR3aa: CASSQGKGTSGSSYNEQFF
CDR3nt: TGCGCCAGCAGCCAAGGAAAGGGAACTAGCGGGAGCTCCTACAATGAGCAGTTCTTC

j_gene: TRBJ2-3
v_gene: TRBV5-1
d_gene: NA
abundance: NA
CDR3aa: CASSLHGGLTDTQYF
CDR3nt: TGCGCCAGCAGCTTGCACGGCGGGCTCACAGATACGCAGTATTTT

j_gene: TRBJ1-1
v_gene: TRBV13
d_gene: NA
abundance: NA
CDR3aa: CASSLWATVLNTEAFF
CDR3nt: TGTGCCAGCAGCTTATGGGCCACAGTGCTGAACACTGAAGCTTTCTTT

j_gene: TRBJ1-4
v_gene: TRBV28
d_gene: NA
abundance: NA
CDR3aa: CASSWEAVKEKLFF
CDR3nt: TGTGCCAGCAGCTGGGAGGCAGTGAAGGAAAAACTGTTTTTT